Below, 22 T cell receptor beta chains from the same sample are listed, as sequenced in a study of human T cells and chemical hapten exposure. TCRdb re-derived calls from the RACE reads in MiXCR, one entry per CDR3 protein. The sample carries fewer than 85,000 distinct CDR3 sequences, 10% recorded once. The time point denotes: patch test 2, 6 weeks after DPC sensitization. Treatment given: therapeutic diphenylcyclopropenone sensitization with weekly scalp DPC. Sequencing was performed on whole blood, taken in connection with sensitization to the hapten diphenylcyclopropenone (DPC). The receptor source for this set is a woman aged 30 to 39 with alopecia areata. Some clones in this sample may be carry-over from other donors' samples.

This clonotype was recorded many times. V gene TRBV30 combines with J gene TRBJ1-5; a weak D match, TRBD1 (6 bases). V lost 2 bases and J 9 bases, leaving 14 bases between the germline ends. The CDR3 totals 13 residues. CDR1 is GTSNPN, CDR2 SVGIG, per germline (reference sequence). Here the CDR3 reads CAWSQTGSPPQHF. In DNA form, the CDR3 reads TGTGCCTGGAGTCAAACAGGGAGTCCGCCCCAGCATTTT.

In its sample, this clonotype was seen a few times. V gene TRBV15 combines with J gene TRBJ2-1; 7 bases are shared with TRBD2. The germline gives CDR1 LNHNV, CDR2 YYDKDF (reference sequence). V dropped 2 bases and J dropped 7; count of bases not matched to a gene: 11. The CDR3 loop spans 16 amino acids. The CDR3 nucleotides are TGTGCCACCAGCAGACCCCAGGGCCCCGGGGGGAATGAGCAGTTCTTC. Its protein is CATSRPQGPGGNEQFF. The variable domain in full, completed from reference TRBV15 and TRBJ2-1, reads DAMVIQNPRYQVTQFGKPVTLSCSQTLNHNVMYWYQQKSSQAPKLLFHYYDKDFNNEADTPDNFQSRRPNTSFCFLDIRSPGLGDTAMYLCATSRPQGPGGNEQFFGPGTRLTVL.

This clonotype was detected ten times or more. The chain is built from TRBV7-9 and TRBJ2-1, with D tentatively TRBD1 or TRBD2 (5 bases each). The CDR3 contains 15 residues. V was trimmed by 1 base and J by 8 bases, leaving 15 bases between them. Germline values: CDR1 SEHNR, CDR2 FQNEAQ (reference sequence). The CDR3 region is CASSLGSRGTDEQFF. Written as DNA, the CDR3 is TGTGCCAGCAGCTTAGGTAGTAGAGGGACCGATGAGCAGTTCTTC.

This clonotype was observed many times. The chain links TRBV6-2 or TRBV6-3 to TRBJ2-3; TRBD2 agrees at 14 bases. V lost 5 bases, J lost 8 bases, and 3 bases stayed unmatched. CDR1 MNHEY and CDR2 SVGEGT come from the germline V gene. The CDR3 totals 14 residues. CDR3 sequence reads: CASSTGLAGATQYF. The DNA for the CDR3 is TGTGCCAGCAGTACGGGACTAGCGGGAGCTACGCAGTATTTT.

The gene calls are TRBV20-1 and TRBJ1-5; 8 bases match TRBD1. This CDR3 has 18 amino acids. V trimming: 6 bases; J trimming: 1 base; junction bases outside the gene matches: 17. Germline CDR1 and CDR2: DFQATT and SNEGSKA (reference sequence). CDR3 region: CSANSDLGQGLSNQPQHF. CDR3 sequence (DNA): TGCAGTGCCAATAGCGACTTAGGACAGGGATTAAGCAATCAGCCCCAGCATTTT.

This clonotype showed up many times. The gene calls are TRBV29-1 and TRBJ2-1, with a weak D call TRBD1 (5 bases). Germline V lookup: CDR1 SQVTM, CDR2 ANQGSEA. The CDR3 runs 12 residues. Between the trimmed V and J ends, which lost 7 bases and 5 bases, there was a span of 12 bases. The CDR3 is CSAGRTNNEQFF. The CDR3 DNA reads as TGCAGCGCAGGGCGAACGAACAATGAGCAGTTCTTC.

This clonotype was recorded at least ten times. The chain has TRBV11-3 and TRBJ2-1, with TRBD2 matching 13 bases. The CDR3 is made up of 17 amino acids. Germline trimming cut 4 bases from V and 9 bases from J; bases unmatched to any gene: 12. Germline assignment: CDR1 SGHNT and CDR2 YENEEA. CDR3 sequence reads: CASSSTTGTSGKIEQFF. DNA of the CDR3: TGTGCCAGCAGCTCAACTACCGGGACTAGCGGGAAAATTGAGCAGTTCTTC.

There are a few counts of this clonotype. The chain links TRBV10-3 to TRBJ2-3; TRBD2 matches 16 bases. The V gene end was trimmed by 7 bases and the J gene end by 5 bases; junction bases not matched to a gene: 3. This CDR3 has 15 residues. From germline, CDR1 is ENHRY and CDR2 SYGVKD. The CDR3 nucleotides read TGTGCCATCAAAGGGACTAGCGGGAGGGGAGATACGCAGTATTTT. Amino acids: CAIKGTSGRGDTQYF.

This clonotype has at least ten counts. The V call is TRBV7-3, the J call TRBJ2-1; TRBD2 agrees at 7 bases. Losses at the gene ends were 5 bases for V and 4 bases for J; bases not matched to a gene: 11. CDR1 and CDR2 (germline): SGHTA, FQGTGA. This CDR3 has 16 residues. This CDR3 is CASSPSGGSGYNEQFF. CDR3 in DNA: TGTGCCAGCAGCCCTTCCGGGGGTAGCGGGTACAATGAGCAGTTCTTC.

The chain has TRBV10-3 and TRBJ2-7, with D possibly being TRBD1 (6 bases). The germline CDR1 and CDR2 sequences are ENHRY and SYGVKD. The CDR3 contains 14 residues. V was shortened by 4 bases and J by 4 bases, with 14 bases between the two germline ends. The DNA of the CDR3 is TGTGCCATCAGTGCTACCCAGGACAGTTACGAGCAGTACTTC. Its translation: CAISATQDSYEQYF.

The chain is built from TRBV29-1 and TRBJ2-7; D possibly matches TRBD1 or TRBD2 (5 bases each). Germline V lookup: CDR1 SQVTM, CDR2 ANQGSEA. The CDR3 spans 13 residues. The V and J ends lost 4 bases and 5 bases respectively, with 15 bases between them. Written as DNA, the CDR3 is TGCAGCGTTGCTTATGGGACGAATGACGAGCAGTACTTC. Amino acid sequence: CSVAYGTNDEQYF.

This rearrangement joins TRBV5-4 to TRBJ2-1; D may be TRBD2 (6 bases). The CDR3 contains 17 residues. Trimming cost V 0 bases and J 1 base, with 14 bases left between them. Germline loops: CDR1 SGHNT, CDR2 YYREEE (reference sequence). DNA of the CDR3: TGTGCCAGCAGCTTGGCTGGGACTCATCCTTCCTACAATGAGCAGTTCTTC. Translated, it gives CASSLAGTHPSYNEQFF. Variable domain in full (rest from reference TRBV5-4 and TRBJ2-1): ETGVTQSPTHLIKTRGQQVTLRCSSQSGHNTVSWYQQALGQGPQFIFQYYREEENGRGNFPPRFSGLQFPNYSSELNVNALELDDSALYLCASSLAGTHPSYNEQFFGPGTRLTVL.

The table lists this clonotype with many counts. This chain uses TRBV7-9 with TRBJ2-2; tentatively, D is TRBD2 (5 bases). CDR3 size: 16 residues. V was pared by 5 bases and J by 4 bases, with 17 bases between. Per germline, CDR1 SEHNR and CDR2 FQNEAQ (reference sequence). The CDR3 reads CASSPGSGRSTGELFF. For the CDR3, the DNA is TGTGCCAGCAGCCCAGGAAGCGGTCGGAGCACCGGGGAGCTGTTTTTT.

The chain combines TRBV7-9 with TRBJ1-4, with D possibly matching TRBD1 (6 bases). This CDR3 is 18 amino acids long. Germline V gives CDR1 SEHNR, CDR2 FQNEAQ (reference sequence). The V end was cut by 5 bases, the J end by 0 bases, with 19 bases between. The CDR3 coding sequence is TGTGCCAGCAGCACCCCGCCCGGGGGCTCCGCAACTAATGAAAAACTGTTTTTT. Translating it yields CASSTPPGGSATNEKLFF.

This clonotype was observed at least ten times. The genes are TRBV4-1 and TRBJ1-5; a weak D match, TRBD1 (5 bases). Trimming took off 0 bases at V and 3 bases at J, with 12 bases between the two ends. Per the germline V gene, CDR1 is MGHRA and CDR2 is YSYEKL. The CDR3 is 16 amino acids. The CDR3 is CASSQDRGRINQPQHF. The DNA of the CDR3 is TGCGCCAGCAGCCAAGATCGGGGCCGGATCAATCAGCCCCAGCATTTT.

This clonotype was counted at least ten times. The genes are TRBV2 and TRBJ1-6, with D possibly matching TRBD1 (6 bases). V was trimmed by 7 bases and J by 7 bases, leaving 14 bases between them. CDR3 length equals 14 residues. CDR1 is SNHLY and CDR2 is FYNNEI in the germline V gene. CDR3 sequence reads: CASTRDRINSPLHF. The CDR3 bases are TGTGCCAGCACCCGCGACAGGATCAATTCACCCCTCCACTTT.

This clonotype was seen at least ten times. This rearrangement joins TRBV12-3 or TRBV12-4 to TRBJ1-5; D is ambiguous. The V end lost 1 base, the J end lost 0 bases, and 16 bases lay between the germline ends. The CDR3 is 18 amino acids. CDR3 loop: CASSLDRGPGVSNQPQHF. The CDR3 DNA reads as TGTGCCAGCAGTTTAGACCGAGGCCCTGGAGTTAGCAATCAGCCCCAGCATTTT.

The chain combines TRBV6-1 with TRBJ2-5, with D unclear. The germline CDR1 and CDR2 sequences are MNHNS and SASEGT. The CDR3 contains 14 residues. V lost 0 bases and J lost 5, with 10 bases in between. CDR3 sequence: CASSEAGSLETQYF. CDR3 DNA sequence: TGTGCCAGCAGTGAAGCGGGTAGCTTGGAGACCCAGTACTTC.

This clonotype has at least ten counts. Mismatch with germline at one junction end may stem from a read error. V usage is TRBV4-3 and J usage is TRBJ2-1; D uncertain. This CDR3 region has 15 residues. The germline CDR1 and CDR2 sequences are LGHNA and YSLEER. The CDR3 DNA is TGCGCCAGCAGTCAAGATTCGGGTAGCAGGTATGAGCAGTTCTTC. Translation: CASSQDSGSRYEQFF.

CDR3 DNA: TGTGCCAGCAGTTTAGGGGAGGGCTACGAGCAGTACTTC. Encoded protein: CASSLGEGYEQYF. The rearrangement links TRBV28 to TRBJ2-7, with 7 bases matching TRBD2. Germline V CDR1 and CDR2: MDHEN, SYDVKM. This CDR3 has 13 amino acids. V gave up 2 bases and J gave up 3 bases; unmatched junction bases: 1.

This clonotype was picked up many times. The chain employs TRBV29-1 and TRBJ2-5, with D possibly matching TRBD2 (7 bases). Germline V gives CDR1 SQVTM, CDR2 ANQGSEA. This CDR3 is built from 13 residues. V lost 4 bases to trimming and J lost 1 base, with 10 bases between them. The CDR3 loop is CSVAGEGQETQYF. The CDR3 DNA reads TGCAGCGTTGCAGGGGAGGGCCAAGAGACCCAGTACTTC.

There are a few counts of this clonotype. V and J are TRBV20-1 and TRBJ1-3; 8 positions agree with TRBD1. V lost 5 bases, J lost 3 bases, and 3 bases stayed unmatched. Germline CDR1 reads DFQATT; CDR2 reads SNEGSKA (reference sequence). This CDR3 region has 13 residues. The CDR3 loop is CSAATGVGNTIYF. CDR3 DNA: TGCAGTGCTGCGACAGGGGTTGGAAACACCATATATTTT.